This T cell receptor beta chain came from a study of shared clonotypes between healthy human individuals. Turning to the study itself: Each donor's CD8 memory used one plate, CD8 naive two, each CD4 subset three.

Sequencing used immunoSEQ multiplex PCR; TCRdb keeps in-frame clones, though not all of them. The sample shows hundreds of thousands of clones, around 96% of them seen only once. The naive CD8 subset, CD45RO-negative cells positively selected for CCR7, excluded terminally differentiated effector memory CD45RA+ cells. This CDR3 has 13 residues. Germline V gene lookup returns CDR1 MDHEN and CDR2 SYDVKM. V lost 9 bases and J lost 0, with 12 bases in between. The chain has TRBV28 and TRBJ2-7; D unresolved. The TCR was taken from a young woman in good health. Input material: naive CD8+ T cells sorted from blood. The CDR3 region has the DNA TGTGCCAGTGCTAGGGAAAGCTCCTACGAGCAGTACTTC. Translated, it gives CASARESSYEQYF. Full variable domain (remainder filled in from reference TRBV28 and TRBJ2-7): DVKVTQSSRYLVKRTGEKVFLECVQDMDHENMFWYRQDPGLGLRLIYFSYDVKMKEKGDIPEGYSVSREKKERFSLILESASTNQTSMYLCASARESSYEQYFGPGTRLTVT.